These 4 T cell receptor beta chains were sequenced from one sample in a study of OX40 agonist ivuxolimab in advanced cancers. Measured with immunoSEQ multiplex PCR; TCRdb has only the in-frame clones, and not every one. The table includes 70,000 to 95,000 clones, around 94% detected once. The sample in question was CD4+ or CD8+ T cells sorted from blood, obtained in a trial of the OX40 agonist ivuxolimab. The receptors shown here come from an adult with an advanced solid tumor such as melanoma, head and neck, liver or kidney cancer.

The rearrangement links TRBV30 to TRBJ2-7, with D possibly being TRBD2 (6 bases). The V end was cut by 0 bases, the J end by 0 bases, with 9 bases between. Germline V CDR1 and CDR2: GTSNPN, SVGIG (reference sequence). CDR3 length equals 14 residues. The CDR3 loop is CAWSVSGGSYEQYF. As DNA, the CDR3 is TGTGCCTGGAGTGTTTCCGGGGGCTCCTACGAGCAGTACTTC. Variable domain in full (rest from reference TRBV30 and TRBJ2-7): SQTIHQWPATLVQPVGSPLSLECTVEGTSNPNLYWYRQAAGRGLQLLFYSVGIGQISSEVPQNLSASRPQDRQFILSSKKLLLSDSGFYLCAWSVSGGSYEQYFGPGTRLTVT.

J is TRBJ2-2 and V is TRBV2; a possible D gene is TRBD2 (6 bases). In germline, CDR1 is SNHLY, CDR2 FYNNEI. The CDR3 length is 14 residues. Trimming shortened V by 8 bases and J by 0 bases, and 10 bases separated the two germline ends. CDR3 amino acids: CASSGGANTGELFF. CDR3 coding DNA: TGTGCCAGCTCTGGCGGGGCGAACACCGGGGAGCTGTTTTTT.

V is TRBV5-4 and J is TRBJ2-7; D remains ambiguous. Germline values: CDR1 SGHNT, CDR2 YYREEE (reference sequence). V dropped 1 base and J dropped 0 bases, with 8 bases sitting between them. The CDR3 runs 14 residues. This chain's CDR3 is CASSLRPHSYEQYF. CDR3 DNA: TGTGCCAGCAGCTTGAGGCCCCACTCCTACGAGCAGTACTTC.

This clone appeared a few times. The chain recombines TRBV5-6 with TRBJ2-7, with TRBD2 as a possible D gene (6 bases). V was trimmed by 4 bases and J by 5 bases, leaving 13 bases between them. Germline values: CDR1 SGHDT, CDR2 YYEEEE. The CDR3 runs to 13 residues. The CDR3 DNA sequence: TGTGCCAGCAGCCACGGGGGAACCCACGAGCAGTACTTC. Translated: CASSHGGTHEQYF.